This T cell receptor beta chain was documented in a study of Ad26.COV2.S vaccination and SARS-CoV-2 variants. Study-level information: In the study, Ad26.COV2.S was injected intramuscularly once, or twice 56 days apart.

Stated treatment: around 19 received Ad26.COV2.S at low or high dose, single or two shots; about 5 received placebo; per-sample allocation not given. Specimens were obtained on day 63 following the first vaccine or placebo injection. This clone has just a few counts. Deletions cut 5 bases from V and 0 bases from J, with 11 bases between. Germline loops: CDR1 LNHDA, CDR2 SQIVND (reference sequence). The CDR3 covers 15 residues. Profiling relied on immunoSEQ multiplex PCR, and the TCRdb table lists in-frame clones only, not all of them. The sample has roughly 380,000 clones; around 83% are singletons. The receptor's source is a person between 18 and 65 years old who received the Ad26.COV2.S COVID-19 vaccine or a placebo. The rearrangement joins TRBV19 to TRBJ1-5, with TRBD1 as a possible D gene (6 bases). The input for sequencing was peripheral blood, taken in a trial of Ad26.COV2.S vaccine versus placebo. The CDR3 DNA reads TGTGCCAGTAGTGCGGGACAACATAGCAATCAGCCCCAGCATTTT. It is translated as CASSAGQHSNQPQHF. The full variable domain, its missing parts supplied by reference TRBV19 and TRBJ1-5, is DGGITQSPKYLFRKEGQNVTLSCEQNLNHDAMYWYRQDPGQGLRLIYYSQIVNDFQKGDIAEGYSVSREKKESFPLTVTSAQKNPTAFYLCASSAGQHSNQPQHFGDGTRLSIL.